The T cell receptor beta chain described here comes from a study of cytomegalovirus exposure and HLA in healthy donors. Regarding the study as a whole: Across donors, most TCRs were seen rarely, yet some public ones were widespread. It was reported that the classifier diagnosed cytomegalovirus status with high specificity and sensitivity in both the original and validation cohorts. 150 to 200 TCR beta chains were listed as cytomegalovirus-associated.

Data came from immunoSEQ multiplex PCR; TCRdb stores just in-frame clones and leaves some out. The sample holds some 150,000 clones, 85% to 90% seen once. CDR1 is SQVTM, CDR2 ANQGSEA, per germline. This CDR3 is 14 amino acids long. Trimming took off 8 bases at V and 2 bases at J, with 19 bases between the two ends. This clone was seen once. Its antigen remains unidentified. The chain carries TRBV29-1 and TRBJ2-7; possibly TRBD1 for D (5 bases). Material: PBMCs. This clonotype originated in a man aged 18 to 30 in good health and CMV-seronegative. The CDR3 spells CSFGRAAPPYEQYF. The CDR3 bases are TGCAGCTTCGGCAGGGCAGCTCCGCCCTACGAGCAGTACTTC.